This T cell receptor beta chain was profiled in a study of blood T cell repertoires in COVID-19. This study enrolled people aged 18 to 89 from under 25 US geographic areas. The protocol was immunoSEQ multiplex PCR, while the TCRdb copy is restricted to in-frame clones and leaves out a portion. This sample has over 130,000 clones, with approximately 84% found just once. V was pared by 3 bases and J by 6 bases, with 4 bases of the junction left unmatched. Germline V lookup: CDR1 SGHNT, CDR2 YYREEE (reference sequence). The CDR3 extends over 15 amino acids. The V call is TRBV5-4, the J call TRBJ1-6; 9 nucleotides agree with TRBD1. The receptor comes from a woman aged 50 to 60 with acute COVID-19. What was sequenced was PBMCs or T cells enriched from blood (not recorded which). The CDR3 here is CASSYGQGINSPLHF. Written as DNA, the CDR3 is TGTGCCAGCAGCTACGGACAGGGGATTAATTCACCCCTCCACTTT.